A single sample is the source of the 10 T cell receptor beta chains below, sequenced in a study of T cells in Graves' hyperthyroidism and ophthalmopathy. TCR beta CDR3 regions were amplified from RNA transcripts. HTBI primers were the set used in a first-round RT-PCR of the TCR CDR3. TCRdb reprocessed the multiplex PCR reads with MiXCR, giving one entry per CDR3 protein. The profile covers a few hundred thousand distinct CDR3 sequences, with around 13% appearing a single time and around 32% taken by the ten largest. Material for sequencing was blood. The receptors here all came from a woman aged 40 to 50 with Graves' ophthalmopathy.

The chain couples TRBV5-1 to TRBJ1-1; TRBD1 matches 10 bases. V lost 5 bases and J lost 8; bases outside the gene matches: 6. Germline lookup yields CDR1 SGHRS and CDR2 YFSETQ. This CDR3 has 13 amino acids. The CDR3 DNA follows: TGCGCCAGCAGGACAGGGGGCGCGATGGAAGCTTTCTTT. Translation: CASRTGGAMEAFF.

This clonotype has ten or more counts. The chain couples TRBV14 to TRBJ2-1, with TRBD2 identical over 8 bases. V gave up 1 base and J gave up 6 bases; unmatched junction bases: 11. Germline V CDR1 and CDR2: SGHDN, FVKESK. The length of the CDR3 is 17 residues. In DNA, the CDR3 is TGTGCCAGCAGCCAAGCGAATAGCGGGGCTGCATCCAATGAGCAGTTCTTC. The encoded protein is CASSQANSGAASNEQFF.

This clonotype was seen only a few times. The chain recombines TRBV28 with TRBJ1-2, with no clear D. Germline lookup yields CDR1 MDHEN and CDR2 SYDVKM. The CDR3 has 15 residues. V was pared by 2 bases and J by 3 bases, with 13 bases between. The CDR3 nucleotides are TGTGCCAGCAGTTTAGAGGGCCTCGCGGACTATGGCTACACCTTC. Its translation: CASSLEGLADYGYTF.

This clonotype was seen repeatedly, ten times or more. The chain is built from TRBV5-8 and TRBJ1-2; 8 bases match TRBD1. The ends lost 9 bases at V and 4 bases at J; junction bases unmatched: 8. The CDR3 is made up of 13 amino acids. Per the germline V gene, CDR1 is SGHTS and CDR2 is YDEGEE. The CDR3: CATGQGELYGYTF. In nucleotides, the CDR3 is TGTGCCACTGGACAGGGCGAACTCTATGGCTACACCTTC.

This clonotype was detected ten times or more. The chain links TRBV20-1 to TRBJ2-1; D is perhaps TRBD1 or TRBD2 (5 bases each). The CDR3 spans 14 residues. V dropped 3 bases and J dropped 8 bases, with 17 bases sitting between them. Germline loops: CDR1 DFQATT, CDR2 SNEGSKA (reference sequence). The CDR3 DNA reads as TGCAGTGCTAGTCAGGGACGAGTGATCGATGAGCAGTTCTTC. Translating it yields CSASQGRVIDEQFF.

This clonotype showed up just a few times. V usage is TRBV15 and J usage is TRBJ2-3; TRBD1 is a possible D gene (5 bases). The CDR3 covers 15 residues. Trimming left V 4 bases short and J 1 base short, with 12 bases between. The germline gives CDR1 LNHNV, CDR2 YYDKDF (reference sequence). CDR3 residues: CATSIQGGGTDTQYF. CDR3 coding DNA: TGTGCCACCAGCATTCAGGGTGGGGGCACAGATACGCAGTATTTT.

This clonotype was recorded at least ten times. The chain couples TRBV28 to TRBJ1-2, with D possibly matching TRBD1 (5 bases). The germline V gene has CDR1 MDHEN and CDR2 SYDVKM. This CDR3 has 13 amino acids. The V and J ends lost 7 bases and 4 bases respectively, with 13 bases between them. Here the CDR3 DNA reads TGTGCCAGCACCAAGACGGGACCCTATGGCTACACCTTC. Protein: CASTKTGPYGYTF.

This clonotype was counted at least ten times. The chain carries TRBV27 and TRBJ2-1; D is perhaps TRBD2 (6 bases). Germline values: CDR1 MNHEY, CDR2 SMNVEV (reference sequence). The CDR3 covers 16 residues. Trimming took off 5 bases at V and 7 bases at J, with 21 bases between the two ends. The CDR3 DNA follows: TGTGCCAGCAGTCCCACCCAGGGACTGGGCTCAAATGAGCAGTTCTTC. Its protein is CASSPTQGLGSNEQFF.

This clonotype was recorded a few times. CDR3 DNA: TGTGCCACCAGCAGTAGATCCCGGTCCGAGCAGTACTTC. Translating it yields CATSSRSRSEQYF. The rearrangement links TRBV15 to TRBJ2-7, with unresolved D. CDR3 length: 13 amino acids. Germline V gives CDR1 LNHNV, CDR2 YYDKDF (reference sequence). V dropped 3 bases and J dropped 6 bases, with 12 bases sitting between them. The full variable domain, with the rest looked up from reference TRBV15 and TRBJ2-7, is DAMVIQNPRYQVTQFGKPVTLSCSQTLNHNVMYWYQQKSSQAPKLLFHYYDKDFNNEADTPDNFQSRRPNTSFCFLDIRSPGLGDTAMYLCATSSRSRSEQYFGPGTRLTVT.

The genes are TRBV27 and TRBJ1-2, with 7 bases that match TRBD1. J was trimmed by 5 bases and V by 2 bases; bases with no gene match: 11. The CDR3 is 16 residues long. Per the germline V gene, CDR1 is MNHEY and CDR2 is SMNVEV (reference sequence). DNA for the CDR3: TGTGCCAGCAGTTTAACAACCCTAGGGGGCGCATATGGCTACACCTTC. It yields the protein CASSLTTLGGAYGYTF.